This TCR beta chain originates from a study of technical replicates of blood from several donors. Using immunoSEQ multiplex PCR, the repertoire was profiled, and TCRdb retains in-frame clones only, with some absent. The sample holds around 97,000 clones, just under 95% seen once. The V gene's germline CDR1 is MDHEN and CDR2 SYDVKM. The length of the CDR3 is 13 residues. V was trimmed by 6 bases and J by 4 bases, leaving 12 bases between them. The clonotype was recovered from a human donor in good health. Sequencing was done on a sample of T cells isolated from PBMCs. This chain joins TRBV28 and TRBJ2-5; D gene uncertain. This CDR3 is CASRLSILETQYF. CDR3 nucleotides: TGTGCCAGCAGGCTTAGTATTTTAGAGACCCAGTACTTC.